Below are 29 T cell receptor beta chains sequenced from a single sample in a study of cytomegalovirus exposure and HLA in healthy donors. Some clones are missing from TCRdb's copy, which holds only in-frame ones; the method was immunoSEQ multiplex PCR. The sample includes about 83,000 clones, 95% to 96% seen only once; the top ten take approximately 1.2%. The sequenced sample was PBMCs. The source of these receptors is a woman aged 18 to 35 in good health and CMV-seronegative.

V and J are TRBV5-1 and TRBJ2-5; D is perhaps TRBD1 (6 bases). CDR1 and CDR2 from the germline V gene are SGHRS and YFSETQ. The CDR3 has 16 amino acids. Trimming removed 4 bases from V and 3 bases from J, with 19 bases in between. For the CDR3, the DNA is TGCGCCAGCAGCCGCCAAGGGACACCGACCGAAGAGACCCAGTACTTC. It yields the protein CASSRQGTPTEETQYF. Full variable domain (rest looked up from reference TRBV5-1 and TRBJ2-5): KAGVTQTPRYLIKTRGQQVTLSCSPISGHRSVSWYQQTPGQGLQFLFEYFSETQRNKGNFPGRFSGRQFSNSRSEMNVSTLELGDSALYLCASSRQGTPTEETQYFGPGTRLLVL.

The chain employs TRBV19 and TRBJ2-7; TRBD1 aligns across 7 bases. The CDR3 has 17 residues. After removal of 3 bases from V and 2 bases from J, the junction contained 13 bases not matched to a gene. Germline values: CDR1 LNHDA, CDR2 SQIVND (reference sequence). The CDR3, as DNA: TGTGCCAGTAGTATTTCGGTCCCGGGACAGCGGCCCTACGAGCAGTACTTC. Its translation: CASSISVPGQRPYEQYF.

The chain is built from TRBV7-6 and TRBJ2-3; 8 bases match TRBD2. The J segment lost 8 bases and the V segment lost 1 base, leaving 2 bases of the junction unmatched. This CDR3 contains 13 residues. The germline gives CDR1 SGHVS, CDR2 FNYEAQ. The CDR3 bases are TGTGCCAGCAGCTTAGACGGGAGGGGTACGCAGTATTTT. This codes for CASSLDGRGTQYF.

The rearrangement joins TRBV12-2 to TRBJ1-2; TRBD1, the D gene given by the table, was not confirmed from the DNA. TRBV12-2 is given as a pseudogene. The CDR3 consists of 17 residues. The CDR3 reads CASRLGGDRQGICGYTF. The CDR3 bases are TGTGCAAGTCGCTTAGGAGGAGATAGGCAGGGGATTTGTGGCTACACCTTC.

The chain combines TRBV28 with TRBJ2-7; 7 nucleotides align to TRBD2. The J segment lost 3 bases and the V segment lost 8 bases, leaving 10 bases of the junction unmatched. The CDR3 sequence is 14 residues long. Germline V gives CDR1 MDHEN, CDR2 SYDVKM. CDR3 nucleotides: TGTGCCAGCGGCCCCTCCTCGGGAGGCTACGAGCAGTACTTC. This sequence encodes CASGPSSGGYEQYF. The variable domain in full, with the rest retrieved from reference TRBV28 and TRBJ2-7, is DVKVTQSSRYLVKRTGEKVFLECVQDMDHENMFWYRQDPGLGLRLIYFSYDVKMKEKGDIPEGYSVSREKKERFSLILESASTNQTSMYLCASGPSSGGYEQYFGPGTRLTVT.

This clone was detected once. This chain links TRBV4-1 with TRBJ1-5; D gene unclear. The CDR3 runs 15 residues. V lost 1 base, J lost 2 bases, and 9 bases lay in between. The V gene's germline CDR1 is MGHRA and CDR2 YSYEKL. This CDR3 is CASSQGGGGNQPQHF. CDR3 in DNA: TGCGCCAGCAGCCAAGGAGGCGGGGGCAATCAGCCCCAGCATTTT.

The chain recombines TRBV7-2 with TRBJ2-7, with TRBD2 matching over 7 bases. The V segment lost 1 base and the J segment 3 bases; nucleotides outside the gene matches: 3. The CDR3 runs to 14 residues. From germline, CDR1 is SGHTA and CDR2 FQGNSA. This CDR3 is CASSLGTRGYEQYF. CDR3 nucleotides: TGTGCCAGCAGCTTAGGGACTAGGGGCTACGAGCAGTACTTC. Using reference TRBV7-2 and TRBJ2-7 for the parts outside the CDR3, the full variable domain is GAGVSQSPSNKVTEKGKDVELRCDPISGHTALYWYRQSLGQGLEFLIYFQGNSAPDKSGLPSDRFSAERTGGSVSTLTIQRTQQEDSAVYLCASSLGTRGYEQYFGPGTRLTVT.

DNA for the CDR3: TGTGCCAGCAGTGGGGGCAGCCGCGTGGGGAATGAGCAGTTCTTC. This translates into CASSGGSRVGNEQFF. The rearrangement uses TRBV2 and TRBJ2-1; maybe TRBD1 (5 bases). Trimming removed 4 bases at V and 7 bases at J, with 17 bases between. The CDR3 runs 15 residues. Germline-derived CDR1 and CDR2 are SNHLY and FYNNEI.

The rearrangement joins TRBV30 to TRBJ2-2, with TRBD2 identical over 8 bases. The CDR3 is 14 residues long. Germline lookup yields CDR1 GTSNPN and CDR2 SVGIG (reference sequence). J lost 7 bases, V lost 2 bases, and 6 bases had no gene match. CDR3 in DNA: TGTGCCTGGAGTACCGGACTAGCAATCGGGGAGCTGTTTTTT. Its translation is CAWSTGLAIGELFF.

The J gene is TRBJ2-1, the V gene TRBV10-3; 10 bases are a match to TRBD2. Per germline, CDR1 ENHRY and CDR2 SYGVKD. Trimming removed 0 bases from V and 6 bases from J; junction bases left unmatched: 5. The CDR3 is 16 amino acids. DNA for the CDR3: TGTGCCATCAGTGAGTCGGGAGCGGGAGGGCCCAATGAGCAGTTCTTC. Amino acids: CAISESGAGGPNEQFF.

This chain joins TRBV6-1 and TRBJ1-1, with D possibly TRBD1 on 5 matching bases. The germline gives CDR1 MNHNS, CDR2 SASEGT. Between the trimmed V and J ends, which lost 2 bases and 11 bases, there was a span of 27 bases. This CDR3 has 17 amino acids. CDR3 sequence: CASSEKPAEGGEFRAFF. CDR3 nucleotides: TGTGCCAGCAGTGAAAAGCCGGCGGAGGGAGGGGAGTTCAGGGCTTTCTTT.

The V gene is TRBV11-2, the J gene TRBJ2-1, with D maybe TRBD1 (6 bases). CDR3 length: 12 residues. Germline V lookup: CDR1 SGHAT, CDR2 FQNNGV. Trimming left V 5 bases short and J 9 bases short, with 11 bases between. This chain's CDR3 is CASSRTGTEQFF. CDR3 in DNA: TGTGCCAGCAGCCGCACAGGGACTGAGCAGTTCTTC.

The V call is TRBV18, the J call TRBJ2-7; 9 positions match TRBD1. Germline-derived CDR1 and CDR2 are KGHSH and LQKENI. The V and J ends lost 10 bases and 7 bases, in that order; junction bases with no gene match: 14. This CDR3 contains 14 residues. The CDR3 region has the DNA TGTGCCACCGGAAAGGGACAGGGTGCTACTGAGCAGTACTTC. Translation: CATGKGQGATEQYF. Looking up the rest from reference TRBV18 and TRBJ2-7 gives the full variable domain: NAGVMQNPRHLVRRRGQEARLRCSPMKGHSHVYWYRQLPEEGLKFMVYLQKENIIDESGMPKERFSAEFPKEGPSILRIQQVVRGDSAAYFCATGKGQGATEQYFGPGTRLTVT.

V is TRBV11-3 and J is TRBJ2-1, with D tentatively TRBD1 (6 bases). The germline gives CDR1 SGHNT, CDR2 YENEEA. V lost 1 base and J lost 4, with 11 bases in between. CDR3 length: 15 residues. The CDR3 spells CASSLVTDSYNEQFF. The CDR3, as DNA: TGTGCCAGCAGCTTAGTTACGGACAGTTACAATGAGCAGTTCTTC.

In this sample, this clone turned up once. The rearrangement uses TRBV14 and TRBJ2-1; 7 nucleotides align to TRBD2. Germline CDR1 reads SGHDN; CDR2 reads FVKESK. J gave up 3 bases and V 4 bases, and 12 bases lay outside the gene matches. CDR3 length: 17 amino acids. In nucleotides, the CDR3 is TGTGCCAGCAGCCCCCTGGTAGCGGGCTCTGACTACAATGAGCAGTTCTTC. Translating gives CASSPLVAGSDYNEQFF.

The chain employs TRBV4-1 and TRBJ2-1; D call uncertain. The CDR3 sequence is 13 residues long. Trimming removed 1 base at V and 8 bases at J, with 9 bases between. Germline V gene sequence: CDR1 MGHRA, CDR2 YSYEKL. The CDR3 sequence is CASSQVRLDEQFF. DNA of the CDR3: TGCGCCAGCAGCCAAGTCAGGTTAGATGAGCAGTTCTTC.

DNA for the CDR3: TGTGCCAGCAACGTACTAGCGGATGTGGGCAATGAGCAGTTCTTC. Protein: CASNVLADVGNEQFF. The chain uses TRBV27 and TRBJ2-1; 8 bases map to TRBD2. Trimming cost V 7 bases and J 6 bases; bases outside gene matches: 11. The CDR3 loop spans 15 amino acids. Looked up from germline, CDR1 is MNHEY and CDR2 is SMNVEV (reference sequence).

The chain uses TRBV5-4 and TRBJ2-1; TRBD1 matches at 7 bases. Unmatched junction bases numbered 14, after V lost 10 bases and J lost 4 bases. CDR1 SGHNT and CDR2 YYREEE come from the germline V gene (reference sequence). The CDR3 is 15 residues long. Here the CDR3 DNA reads TGTGCCGCGGCCGTGGGGACAGACCTATACAATGAGCAGTTCTTC. Amino acid sequence: CAAAVGTDLYNEQFF.

This clone was recorded only once. For the CDR3, the DNA is TGTGCCAGCAAGATCCCGGGAGCACCCTACGAGCAGTACTTC. It encodes CASKIPGAPYEQYF. This chain joins TRBV6-4 and TRBJ2-7, with a tentative D call TRBD2 (6 bases). The germline V gene has CDR1 MRHNA and CDR2 SNTAGT. The CDR3 is 14 amino acids. Trimming stripped 7 bases from V and 2 bases from J, with 15 bases between.

The chain couples TRBV10-1 to TRBJ1-2, with D perhaps matching TRBD1 (6 bases). Germline-derived CDR1 and CDR2 are WNHNN and SYGVQD (reference sequence). V was trimmed by 5 bases and J by 4 bases, leaving 17 bases between them. The CDR3 contains 15 residues. The CDR3: CASSPTGLGSYGYTF. DNA for the CDR3: TGCGCCAGCAGTCCAACAGGGTTGGGTAGCTATGGCTACACCTTC.

V usage is TRBV18 and J usage is TRBJ2-2; 8 positions agree with TRBD2. This CDR3 is 16 amino acids long. The V and J ends lost 6 bases and 0 bases, in that order; junction bases with no gene match: 6. Per the germline V gene, CDR1 is KGHSH and CDR2 is LQKENI. CDR3 in amino acids: CASSPVAGSNTGELFF. In nucleotides, the CDR3 is TGTGCCAGCTCTCCCGTAGCGGGGTCGAACACCGGGGAGCTGTTTTTT.

This clone was observed a single time. The rearrangement uses TRBV28 and TRBJ2-7, with 9 bases identical to TRBD2. The length of the CDR3 is 13 residues. Germline V gene lookup returns CDR1 MDHEN and CDR2 SYDVKM. Unmatched junction bases numbered 6, after V lost 7 bases and J lost 5 bases. CDR3 protein: CASNSGSRHEQYF. CDR3 bases: TGTGCCAGCAATAGCGGGAGTAGACACGAGCAGTACTTC.

The chain recombines TRBV4-1 with TRBJ2-5; TRBD1 might be the D (6 bases). Germline lookup yields CDR1 MGHRA and CDR2 YSYEKL. V was trimmed by 4 bases and J by 2 bases, leaving 14 bases between them. The CDR3 loop spans 15 amino acids. The CDR3 nucleotides are TGCGCCAGCAGCCTGACTGAGGGACAACAAGAGACCCAGTACTTC. The encoded protein is CASSLTEGQQETQYF.

For the CDR3, the DNA is TGTGCCAGCAGCCAATTTCCAGCGGGATCCCAAGAGACCCAGTACTTC. Translated: CASSQFPAGSQETQYF. The rearrangement links TRBV14 to TRBJ2-5, with 7 bases lining up with TRBD2. V gave up 2 bases and J gave up 1 base; unmatched junction bases: 7. CDR1 is SGHDN, CDR2 FVKESK, per germline. The CDR3 loop spans 16 amino acids.

The gene calls are TRBV5-6 and TRBJ1-2; no clear D. Looked up from germline, CDR1 is SGHDT and CDR2 is YYEEEE. V was cut by 1 base and J by 12 bases, with 10 bases left in between. This CDR3 spans 11 amino acids. The CDR3 spells CASSLNQEDTF. Written as DNA, the CDR3 is TGTGCCAGCAGCTTGAATCAGGAAGACACCTTC.

V usage is TRBV5-1 and J usage is TRBJ2-1; 16 nucleotides agree with TRBD2. The V and J ends lost 4 bases and 9 bases, in that order; junction bases with no gene match: 4. Germline V gene data show CDR1 as SGHRS and CDR2 as YFSETQ. The CDR3 contains 15 residues. The CDR3 DNA reads TGCGCCAGCAGCGTGGGACTAGCGGGAGGGGTTGAGCAGTTCTTC. It encodes CASSVGLAGGVEQFF.

In this sample, this clone turned up once. V gene TRBV30 combines with J gene TRBJ2-2, with TRBD1 as a possible D gene (6 bases). The ends were cut back, 3 bases at V and 6 bases at J, with 8 bases in the middle. There are 12 residues in the CDR3. Germline assignment: CDR1 GTSNPN and CDR2 SVGIG (reference sequence). The CDR3 DNA is TGTGCCTGGAGAAAGGGGGCCGGGGAGCTGTTTTTT. Translating gives CAWRKGAGELFF.

On this clone itself: One end of the junction varies from germline; a read error may be responsible. The chain carries TRBV6-1 and TRBJ2-7; TRBD1 aligns across 9 bases. CDR1 and CDR2 (germline): MNHNS, SASEGT. The CDR3 loop spans 13 amino acids. CDR3 coding DNA: TGTGCCAGCAGTGAGACCGGGACAGGGAGAGCCAGCTTC. Translation gives CASSETGTGRASF.

The CDR3 reads CAISDHLVGGTGELFF. The CDR3 bases are TGTGCCATCAGTGACCATCTGGTGGGAGGCACCGGGGAGCTGTTTTTT. The chain is built from TRBV10-3 and TRBJ2-2; a weak D match, TRBD2 (6 bases). This CDR3 comprises 16 residues. Germline V gene sequence: CDR1 ENHRY, CDR2 SYGVKD. Trimming stripped 3 bases from V and 4 bases from J, with 15 bases between.